The rows below give T cell receptor beta chains drawn from one sample of a study of blood T cell repertoires in COVID-19. Generated by immunoSEQ multiplex PCR, the TCRdb table keeps only in-frame clones and is missing some. The sample consists of about 46,000 clones, about nine tenths of them appearing once. The sequenced material came from peripheral blood. Receptors were obtained from a man aged 70-80 years with active COVID-19. Both conserved end residues are part of each CDR3. A D gene is named only where the DNA matches it firmly. Clone sizes are given selectively: once, few, many, or a class where the clone is expanded.

TRBV6-6	.	.	TRBJ1-2	TGTGCCAGCAGTTTCGCAGGGCATGGCTACACCTTC	CASSFAGHGYTF
TRBV4-2	.	.	TRBJ2-7	TGTGCCAGCAGCCAAGACAGGGTTGCGTCTGGCGAGCAGTACTTC	CASSQDRVASGEQYF
TRBV7-2	.	.	TRBJ2-7	TGTGCCAGCAGCTCCCTACCGGGAACTCCCTACGAGCAGTACTTC	CASSSLPGTPYEQYF
TRBV7-3	.	once	TRBJ2-7	TGTGCCAGCAGCCGTGCCGGAGGCTACGAGCAGTACTTC	CASSRAGGYEQYF
TRBV7-3	TRBD2	.	TRBJ2-1	TGTGCCAGCAGCCTTCTAGCGGGAGGATCCAATGAGCAGTTCTTC	CASSLLAGGSNEQFF
TRBV6-2/TRBV6-3	.	.	TRBJ1-5	TGTGCCAGCAGCCCCGACTCCCTAGGTCAGCCCCAGCATTTT	CASSPDSLGQPQHF
TRBV7-9	TRBD2	few	TRBJ2-1	TGTGCCAGCAGCTTAGCGGGAGGGCGACACAATGAGCAGTTCTTC	CASSLAGGRHNEQFF
TRBV7-6	TRBD2	.	TRBJ2-1	TGTGCCAGCAGCTTATCTAGCGGGATAGGTAATGAGCAGTTCTTC	CASSLSSGIGNEQFF
TRBV19	.	.	TRBJ2-2	TGTGCCAGTAGTCCCCTCGGGTTCGGGGAGCTGTTTTTT	CASSPLGFGELFF
TRBV5-1	TRBD2	.	TRBJ2-5	TGCGCCAGCAGCAAGGGACTAGCGATGGATCTTTCGGAGACCCAGTACTTC	CASSKGLAMDLSETQYF
TRBV5-6	TRBD1	.	TRBJ1-5	TGTGCCAGCAGCTTGTACCCGGGACAGTACAATCAGCCCCAGCATTTT	CASSLYPGQYNQPQHF
TRBV28	TRBD1	few	TRBJ1-2	TGTGCCAGCAGTTTAAGAGGACAGGACGGCTACACCTTC	CASSLRGQDGYTF
TRBV29-1	TRBD1	.	TRBJ2-5	TGCAGCGTGGGGTCCGGGACAGGGGTAGAGACCCAGTACTTC	CSVGSGTGVETQYF
TRBV10-2	.	.	TRBJ2-5	TGCGCCAGCAGACAGGGGGGGGCGGGGGAGACCCAGTACTTC	CASRQGGAGETQYF
TRBV2	.	.	TRBJ1-5	TGTGCCAGCAGGGCTTCTTCAGGTCCAAATCAGCCCCAGCATTTT	CASRASSGPNQPQHF
TRBV7-6	.	.	TRBJ2-7	TGTGCCAGCAGCTCACTGGGGAGTGGAGCCTACGAGCAGTACTTC	CASSSLGSGAYEQYF
TRBV5-1	.	.	TRBJ2-3	TGCGCCAGCAGGGAGCAGACCTTCACAGATACGCAGTATTTT	CASREQTFTDTQYF
TRBV7-9	TRBD2	.	TRBJ2-1	TGTGCCAGCAGCGGGGGACTAGCGGGTCTCAATGAGCAGTTCTTC	CASSGGLAGLNEQFF
TRBV27	TRBD1	.	TRBJ1-1	TGTGCCAGCAGTTTCGGCAGGGGGCACACTGAAGCTTTCTTT	CASSFGRGHTEAFF
TRBV3-1/TRBV3-2	TRBD2	.	TRBJ2-5	TGTGCCAGCAGCCAAGTTACTAGCGGGTCCCGACAAGAGACCCAGTACTTC	CASSQVTSGSRQETQYF
TRBV13	TRBD1	.	TRBJ1-6	TGTGCCAGCAGCTTAAGCCGGGGACAGGGTTATTCACCCCTCCACTTT	CASSLSRGQGYSPLHF
TRBV7-2	TRBD2	.	TRBJ2-5	TGTGCCAGCAGCTTACGGCTAGCGGGGGGACCTCGCCAAGAGACCCAGTACTTC	CASSLRLAGGPRQETQYF
TRBV18	TRBD2	.	TRBJ2-7	TGTGCCAGCTCAACTCAGCGGGAGCTCGACGAGCAGTACTTC	CASSTQRELDEQYF
TRBV28	.	.	TRBJ2-7	TGTGCCAGCAATCAACAACCCTCCTACGAGCAGTACTTC	CASNQQPSYEQYF
TRBV7-8	.	once	TRBJ2-7	TGTGCCAGCAGCTTAGAGGGGGGGCCGTCCTACGAGCAGTACTTC	CASSLEGGPSYEQYF
TRBV24-1	TRBD1	.	TRBJ2-3	TGTGCCACCAGTGATTTGCGCCCTACAGGGGCCTCCACAGATACGCAGTATTTT	CATSDLRPTGASTDTQYF
TRBV6-2/TRBV6-3	TRBD1	.	TRBJ1-5	TGTGCCAGCAGTAAGGGAACCGGGACAGGGGGCTTTAGGAAGCCCCAGCATTTT	CASSKGTGTGGFRKPQHF
TRBV11-3	TRBD1	.	TRBJ1-1	TGTGCCAGCAGCTTAACCACAGGGGCTGGGGCTTTCTTT	CASSLTTGAGAFF
TRBV27	.	.	TRBJ2-1	TGTGCCAGCAGTTTAGGGGCGGGGAGCTACAATGAGCAGTTCTTC	CASSLGAGSYNEQFF
TRBV9	TRBD2	.	TRBJ2-1	TGTGCCAGCAGCGCCACAGCGGGAGCGGTAGATGAGCAGTTCTTC	CASSATAGAVDEQFF
TRBV12-3/TRBV12-4	.	.	TRBJ2-5	TGTGCCAGCAGTTTTGGCAGGGGCGAGACCCAGTACTTC	CASSFGRGETQYF
TRBV20-1	TRBD1	once	TRBJ1-5	TGCAGTGCTAGTCCGGGGACAGGTTATCAGCCCCAGCATTTT	CSASPGTGYQPQHF
TRBV7-7	TRBD2	few	TRBJ2-2	TGTGCTAGCAGCTTAGTAGCGGGGATGACGAACACCGGGGAGCTGTTTTTT	CASSLVAGMTNTGELFF
TRBV7-3	.	.	TRBJ2-2	TGTGCCAGCAGCTTAAGTAGCGGACCCGGGGAGCTGTTTTTT	CASSLSSGPGELFF
TRBV3-1/TRBV3-2	TRBD1	.	TRBJ1-1	TGTGCCAGCAGCCGCATGGGGACAGGTTTCCAACTGAACACTGAAGCTTTCTTT	CASSRMGTGFQLNTEAFF
TRBV27	TRBD1	.	TRBJ1-5	TGTGCCAGCAGTCCGACGGGACAGGGCGACAATCAGCCCCAGCATTTT	CASSPTGQGDNQPQHF
TRBV12-3/TRBV12-4	TRBD1	once	TRBJ2-3	TGTGCCAGCAGCCGTCTACAGGGGAATACGCAGTATTTT	CASSRLQGNTQYF
TRBV7-4	TRBD2	.	TRBJ2-7	TGTGCCAGCAGCTTTGGACTAGCGGGTTGCTACGAGCAGTACTTC	CASSFGLAGCYEQYF
TRBV6-5	TRBD1	.	TRBJ1-4	TGTGCCAGCAGTCAGAACAGGGGGACGGGGGAAAAACTGTTTTTT	CASSQNRGTGEKLFF
TRBV5-1	TRBD2	.	TRBJ2-3	TGCGCCAGCAGCCCCACTAGCGGTCCTAGCACAGATACGCAGTATTTT	CASSPTSGPSTDTQYF
TRBV3-1/TRBV3-2	TRBD2	.	TRBJ2-7	TGTGCCAGCAGCCAAGAGGGCAGGGGGACTAGCGGTTACTACGAGCAGTACTTC	CASSQEGRGTSGYYEQYF
TRBV7-6	.	.	TRBJ1-5	TGTGCCACCTGGACAGTTAGCAATCAGCCCCAGCATTTT	CATWTVSNQPQHF
TRBV7-2	TRBD2	.	TRBJ2-2	TGTGCCAGCAGCTCGCCGGGACTAGCGGGAGGGAATACCGGGGAGCTGTTTTTT	CASSSPGLAGGNTGELFF
TRBV7-2	.	.	TRBJ2-7	TGTGCCAGCAGCCGGGACTGGGGATACGAGCAGTACTTC	CASSRDWGYEQYF
TRBV12-3/TRBV12-4	.	.	TRBJ2-7	TGTGCCAGCAGTTTAAGTCTAGTCTACGAGCAGTACTTC	CASSLSLVYEQYF
TRBV3-1/TRBV3-2	.	.	TRBJ2-1	TGTGCCAGCAGCCAAGGGATTAGCGGTTACAATGAGCAGTTCTTC	CASSQGISGYNEQFF
TRBV10-3	.	.	TRBJ2-7	TGTGCCATCAGGTTCGGAGCAGGGGCCTACGAGCAGTACTTC	CAIRFGAGAYEQYF
TRBV4-2	TRBD2	.	TRBJ2-2	TGTGCCAGCAGCCAAGGACTAGCGGGGGCTTGGAACACCGGGGAGCTGTTTTTT	CASSQGLAGAWNTGELFF
TRBV28	TRBD1	.	TRBJ2-7	TGTGCCAGCAGTTTCTTTTTGGGACAGGGGGCGGAAACCTACGAGCAGTACTTC	CASSFFLGQGAETYEQYF
TRBV18	TRBD2	.	TRBJ2-7	TGTGCCAGCTCACACTACACTAGCGGGAGCTGGGACGAGCAGTACTTC	CASSHYTSGSWDEQYF
TRBV9	.	.	TRBJ2-3	TGTGCCAGCAGCGTATCAACGGGGGATACGCAGTATTTT	CASSVSTGDTQYF
TRBV10-1	TRBD2	once	TRBJ2-7	TGCGCCAGCAGAGCGCCGGGAAGCGGGGCGACCTACGAGCAGTACTTC	CASRAPGSGATYEQYF
TRBV19	TRBD1	.	TRBJ1-4	TGTGCCAGTACCGGCCAGGGGGTCAATGAAAAACTGTTTTTT	CASTGQGVNEKLFF
TRBV4-1	.	.	TRBJ2-7	TGCGCCAGCAGCCAAGATCCAGGCTCCAGGGGCGAGCAGTACTTC	CASSQDPGSRGEQYF
TRBV7-9	.	.	TRBJ1-4	TGTGCCAGCAGCCTATCGACAGCGCGGAGCGAAAAACTGTTTTTT	CASSLSTARSEKLFF
TRBV19	TRBD1	.	TRBJ1-5	TGTGCCAGTACCGACCGACAGGGAGGCCAGCCCCAGCATTTT	CASTDRQGGQPQHF
TRBV18	.	.	TRBJ1-5	TGTGCCAGCTCACAGGGACACCTAGTGCAGCCCCAGCATTTT	CASSQGHLVQPQHF